In its sample, the clone carrying this T cell receptor (beta chain) was seen many times. V lost 0 bases and J lost 2, with 11 bases in between. Germline V gene lookup returns CDR1 SGDLS and CDR2 YYNGEE. There are 16 residues in the CDR3. Library preparation (for TCRbeta) was performed with unique molecular identifiers. TCRdb re-analysed the PCR reads in MiXCR, keeping a single row per CDR3 protein. The data show around 500,000 distinct CDR3 sequences, around 12% seen once. The data are from a study of T-cell reconstitution after alpha-beta-depleted transplantation in children. The sequencing here drew on PBMCs from the stem cell graft donor, taken from the stem cell graft. This clonotype was obtained from a human donor who donated a stem cell graft to a child with combined immunodeficiency. The chain recombines TRBV9 with TRBJ2-2; D tentatively fits TRBD1 or TRBD2 (5 bases each). The DNA for the CDR3 is TGTGCCAGCAGCGTAGGAGGGGCAACAAACACCGGGGAGCTGTTTTTT. Translated: CASSVGGATNTGELFF. The full variable domain, rest sourced from reference TRBV9 and TRBJ2-2, is DSGVTQTPKHLITATGQRVTLRCSPRSGDLSVYWYQQSLDQGLQFLIQYYNGEERAKGNILERFSAQQFPDLHSELNLSSLELGDSALYFCASSVGGATNTGELFFGEGSRLTVL.